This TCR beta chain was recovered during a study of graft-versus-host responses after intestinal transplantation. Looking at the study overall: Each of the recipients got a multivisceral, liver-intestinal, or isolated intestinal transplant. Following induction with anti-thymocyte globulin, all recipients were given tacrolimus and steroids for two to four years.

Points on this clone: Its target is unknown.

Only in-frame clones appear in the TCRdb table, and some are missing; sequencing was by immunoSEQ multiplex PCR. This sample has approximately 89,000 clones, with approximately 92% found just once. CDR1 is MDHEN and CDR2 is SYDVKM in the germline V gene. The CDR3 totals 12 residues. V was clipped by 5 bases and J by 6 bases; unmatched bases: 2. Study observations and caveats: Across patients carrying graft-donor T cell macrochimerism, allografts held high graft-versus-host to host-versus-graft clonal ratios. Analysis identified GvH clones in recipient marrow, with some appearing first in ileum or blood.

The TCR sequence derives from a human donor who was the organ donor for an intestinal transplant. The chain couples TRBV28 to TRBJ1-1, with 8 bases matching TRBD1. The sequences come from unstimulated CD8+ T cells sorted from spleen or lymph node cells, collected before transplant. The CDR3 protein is CASSLQGAEAFF. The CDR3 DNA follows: TGTGCCAGCAGTCTACAGGGGGCTGAAGCTTTCTTT. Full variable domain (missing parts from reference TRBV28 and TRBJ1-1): DVKVTQSSRYLVKRTGEKVFLECVQDMDHENMFWYRQDPGLGLRLIYFSYDVKMKEKGDIPEGYSVSREKKERFSLILESASTNQTSMYLCASSLQGAEAFFGQGTRLTVV.